What follows are 27 T cell receptor beta chains derived from one specimen sequenced in a study of PD-1 blockade in classical Hodgkin lymphoma. Some clones are missing from TCRdb's copy, which holds only in-frame ones; the method was immunoSEQ multiplex PCR. The sample records 5,500 to 9,000 clones, around four fifths being singletons. Each of the patients experienced relapse following autologous stem cell transplantation, and their brentuximab vedotin exposure differed. Material: peripheral blood mononuclear cells (PBMCs), obtained before the second cycle of nivolumab. The receptors derive from a human donor with classical Hodgkin lymphoma.

The chain has TRBV5-8 and TRBJ1-3; D call uncertain. The germline CDR1 and CDR2 sequences are SGHTS and YDEGEE. The germline V and J ends were trimmed by 2 bases and 0 bases, with 12 bases remaining between them. The CDR3 has 16 amino acids. CDR3 region: CASSFDRRGSGNTIYF. The CDR3 bases are TGTGCCAGCAGCTTTGATCGACGAGGCTCTGGAAACACCATATATTTT.

The table lists this clone with a few counts. The chain is built from TRBV4-1 and TRBJ2-3, with D unclear. The germline CDR1 and CDR2 sequences are MGHRA and YSYEKL. The CDR3 runs 13 residues. The V end lost 2 bases, the J end lost 3 bases, and 6 bases lay between the germline ends. CDR3 protein: CASSQLGTDTQYF. The CDR3 DNA reads TGCGCCAGCAGCCAATTGGGGACAGATACGCAGTATTTT.

This clone rates as medium-sized. This chain links TRBV6-1 with TRBJ1-4, with a possible D match to TRBD1 (5 bases). Trimming cost V 1 base and J 1 base, with 13 bases left between them. The CDR3 is 17 residues long. Germline CDR1 and CDR2: MNHNS and SASEGT. The CDR3 DNA sequence: TGTGCCAGCAGTGAAGTCGCAGGGACCGGAACTAATGAAAAACTGTTTTTT. Protein: CASSEVAGTGTNEKLFF.

V usage is TRBV6-5 and J usage is TRBJ2-7, with D perhaps TRBD2 (5 bases). V shed 6 bases and J shed 3 bases, with 12 bases lying between them. This CDR3 is built from 13 residues. Germline values: CDR1 MNHEY, CDR2 SVGAGI. CDR3 sequence (DNA): TGTGCCAGCAGGGACTTACTACACTACGAGCAGTACTTC. It translates to CASRDLLHYEQYF.

The chain is built from TRBV9 and TRBJ1-6, with unresolved D. Between the trimmed V and J ends, which lost 0 bases and 10 bases, there was a span of 14 bases. Germline V gene sequence: CDR1 SGDLS, CDR2 YYNGEE. This CDR3 region has 15 residues. The CDR3 DNA reads TGTGCCAGCAGCGTAGAAGGTGGGGTTGGCTCACCCCTCCACTTT. It yields the protein CASSVEGGVGSPLHF.

The chain has TRBV7-8 and TRBJ2-1, with D possibly called TRBD1 or TRBD2 (6 bases each). The V end lost 5 bases, the J end lost 0 bases, and 14 bases lay between the germline ends. The CDR3 sequence is 16 residues long. CDR1 and CDR2 (germline): SGHVS, FQNEAQ. The CDR3 here is CASSAGQTTSYNEQFF. CDR3 in DNA: TGTGCCAGCAGCGCGGGACAAACGACCTCCTACAATGAGCAGTTCTTC.

The chain couples TRBV9 to TRBJ2-1, with 7 bases that match TRBD2. The CDR3 runs 14 residues. The junction had 11 bases not matched to a gene; V was cut back by 6 bases and J by 8 bases. From germline, CDR1 is SGDLS and CDR2 YYNGEE. CDR3 sequence: CASTLMAGADEQFF. The CDR3 DNA reads as TGTGCCAGCACCCTAATGGCGGGAGCGGATGAGCAGTTCTTC.

This chain connects TRBV2 to TRBJ1-4; 9 bases are a match to TRBD1. The V gene end was trimmed by 6 bases and the J gene end by 5 bases; junction bases not matched to a gene: 7. In germline, CDR1 is SNHLY, CDR2 FYNNEI. The CDR3 has 15 amino acids. The CDR3 is CASSGGTGPNEKLFF. CDR3 in DNA: TGTGCCAGCAGCGGAGGGACAGGGCCAAATGAAAAACTGTTTTTT.

This clone was observed a few times. The chain combines TRBV7-8 with TRBJ2-3; D may be TRBD2 (6 bases). The germline V gene has CDR1 SGHVS and CDR2 FQNEAQ. The CDR3 has 15 residues. Trimming cost V 8 bases and J 2 bases, with 17 bases left between them. CDR3 region: CASGRGTQLTDTQYF. CDR3 nucleotides: TGTGCCAGCGGACGCGGGACTCAACTCACAGATACGCAGTATTTT.

The chain has TRBV2 and TRBJ2-7, with D uncertain. The V gene lost 6 bases and the J gene lost 2 bases, with 14 bases spanning the gap. Germline-derived CDR1 and CDR2 are SNHLY and FYNNEI. The CDR3 spans 14 residues. The CDR3 DNA sequence: TGTGCCAGCAGGCACGGATCGGCAACCTACGAGCAGTACTTC. This translates into CASRHGSATYEQYF.

This clone turned up a few times. This rearrangement joins TRBV5-6 to TRBJ2-7, with 7 bases lining up with TRBD2. The CDR3 spans 15 residues. CDR1 SGHDT and CDR2 YYEEEE come from the germline V gene. Trimming removed 6 bases from V and 4 bases from J; junction bases left unmatched: 13. CDR3 sequence (DNA): TGTGCCAGCAACGCGCTCTATGGGGGGGTTTACGAGCAGTACTTC. Amino acid sequence: CASNALYGGVYEQYF.

This chain joins TRBV18 and TRBJ1-1, with 8 bases identical to TRBD1. Trimming at V came to 8 bases and at J to 5 bases, leaving 16 bases not matched to a gene. The CDR3 loop spans 16 amino acids. Germline V gives CDR1 KGHSH, CDR2 LQKENI. This CDR3 is CASTMTGARPFTEAFF. CDR3 nucleotides: TGTGCCAGCACAATGACAGGGGCTAGGCCTTTTACTGAAGCTTTCTTT.

The gene calls are TRBV7-2 and TRBJ2-7, with D possibly being TRBD1 or TRBD2 (6 bases each). The germline CDR1 and CDR2 sequences are SGHTA and FQGNSA. With 1 base removed from V and 2 bases from J, the gap between germline ends came to 12 bases. The CDR3 covers 15 residues. CDR3 sequence reads: CASSLVGGRTYEQYF. Written as DNA, the CDR3 is TGTGCCAGCAGCTTAGTCGGGGGCCGAACCTACGAGCAGTACTTC.

The rearrangement uses TRBV4-2 and TRBJ2-1; D is perhaps TRBD2 (7 bases). Germline V gene data show CDR1 as LGHNA and CDR2 as YNFKEQ. V lost 1 base, J lost 6 bases, and 10 bases lay in between. The CDR3 extends over 14 amino acids. The CDR3 region is CASSQGEGGNEQFF. The CDR3 nucleotides read TGTGCCAGCAGCCAAGGGGAGGGGGGCAATGAGCAGTTCTTC.

The rearrangement uses TRBV13 and TRBJ2-5, with 9 positions matching TRBD1. The CDR3 extends over 15 amino acids. Germline CDR1 is PRHDT and CDR2 is FYEKMQ (reference sequence). The ends lost 4 bases at V and 4 bases at J; junction bases unmatched: 7. The CDR3 region is CASSSQDRGRETQYF. The DNA of the CDR3 is TGTGCCAGCAGCTCCCAGGACAGGGGACGAGAGACCCAGTACTTC. Full variable domain (outside the CDR3, taken from reference TRBV13 and TRBJ2-5): AAGVIQSPRHLIKEKRETATLKCYPIPRHDTVYWYQQGPGQDPQFLISFYEKMQSDKGSIPDRFSAQQFSDYHSELNMSSLELGDSALYFCASSSQDRGRETQYFGPGTRLLVL.

The chain recombines TRBV4-2 with TRBJ1-6; 7 bases are shared with TRBD1. This CDR3 has 15 residues. V dropped 4 bases and J dropped 8; count of bases not matched to a gene: 8. Germline values: CDR1 LGHNA, CDR2 YNFKEQ. The CDR3 protein is CASSPPGDSYSPLHF. The CDR3 DNA reads TGTGCCAGCAGCCCCCCTGGGGACAGTTATTCACCCCTCCACTTT.

V usage is TRBV6-1 and J usage is TRBJ2-1; 12 bases are shared with TRBD2. V shed 10 bases and J 4 bases; nucleotides not matched to a gene: 5. The V gene's germline CDR1 is MNHNS and CDR2 SASEGT. The CDR3 runs to 14 residues. CDR3 DNA: TGTGCCATCTTACTAGCGGGGGGATACAATGAGCAGTTCTTC. Translation gives CAILLAGGYNEQFF.

Worth noting for this clone: Other DNA sequences in this sample translate to the same CDR3. V gene TRBV6-5 combines with J gene TRBJ2-7, with D perhaps TRBD2 (6 bases). Per germline, CDR1 MNHEY and CDR2 SVGAGI. The CDR3 contains 15 residues. The V gene lost 8 bases and the J gene lost 6 bases, with 23 bases spanning the gap. The CDR3 here is CASSLSADTRGEQYF. The CDR3 bases are TGTGCCAGCTCCCTTTCGGCGGACACGCGGGGCGAGCAGTACTTC.

The chain has TRBV7-9 and TRBJ2-5; D not resolved. Per germline, CDR1 SEHNR and CDR2 FQNEAQ (reference sequence). This CDR3 comprises 16 residues. V dropped 1 base and J dropped 2 bases, with 14 bases sitting between them. CDR3 in amino acids: CASSLGDLDRQETQYF. CDR3 nucleotide sequence: TGTGCCAGCAGCTTAGGGGATCTAGACCGGCAAGAGACCCAGTACTTC.

The chain couples TRBV19 to TRBJ1-2; 10 positions agree with TRBD1. This CDR3 region has 13 residues. CDR1 LNHDA and CDR2 SQIVND come from the germline V gene (reference sequence). V gave up 7 bases and J gave up 8 bases; unmatched junction bases: 7. As DNA, the CDR3 is TGTGCCAGTACCGACAGGGGGCGGAGGGGCTACACCTTC. This codes for CASTDRGRRGYTF.

The chain links TRBV19 to TRBJ2-7; 7 bases fit TRBD1. V lost 5 bases to trimming and J lost 3 bases; unmatched junction nucleotides: 7. The germline CDR1 and CDR2 sequences are LNHDA and SQIVND (reference sequence). The CDR3 consists of 14 residues. In DNA form, the CDR3 reads TGTGCCAGTAGTCCCGGGACAGCTATCTACGAGCAGTACTTC. Encoded protein: CASSPGTAIYEQYF. The complete variable domain, with remaining parts taken from reference TRBV19 and TRBJ2-7, reads DGGITQSPKYLFRKEGQNVTLSCEQNLNHDAMYWYRQDPGQGLRLIYYSQIVNDFQKGDIAEGYSVSREKKESFPLTVTSAQKNPTAFYLCASSPGTAIYEQYFGPGTRLTVT.

The V and J genes are TRBV28 and TRBJ1-2, with 7 nucleotides matching TRBD1. CDR3 length: 15 amino acids. Germline CDR1 and CDR2: MDHEN and SYDVKM. After removal of 2 bases from V and 3 bases from J, the junction contained 6 bases not matched to a gene. CDR3 amino acids: CASSLVAGGHYGYTF. CDR3 nucleotide sequence: TGTGCCAGCAGTTTAGTGGCAGGGGGTCACTATGGCTACACCTTC.

The chain recombines TRBV2 with TRBJ2-6; D ambiguous. The CDR3 runs 13 residues. V was trimmed by 7 bases and J by 2 bases, leaving 6 bases between them. Germline lookup yields CDR1 SNHLY and CDR2 FYNNEI. CDR3 DNA: TGTGCCAGCATCCAGGCTGGGGCCAACGTCCTGACTTTC. Translating gives CASIQAGANVLTF.

Written as DNA, the CDR3 is TGTGCCAGCAGTCCCCTGACAGGGGCCTTGGGCAATGAGCAGTTCTTC. Its translation: CASSPLTGALGNEQFF. The gene calls are TRBV28 and TRBJ2-1; TRBD1 matches at 8 bases. The V and J ends lost 5 bases and 6 bases, in that order; junction bases with no gene match: 12. From germline, CDR1 is MDHEN and CDR2 SYDVKM. The CDR3 runs to 16 residues.

The rearrangement uses TRBV28 and TRBJ2-2; 9 nucleotides agree with TRBD1. There are 14 residues in the CDR3. J lost 5 bases, V lost 5 bases, and 3 bases had no gene match. Germline assignment: CDR1 MDHEN and CDR2 SYDVKM. The CDR3 bases are TGTGCCAGCAGTAGGACAGGGGCTACCGGGGAGCTGTTTTTT. Translating it yields CASSRTGATGELFF. The entire variable domain, with the rest obtained from reference TRBV28 and TRBJ2-2, is as follows: DVKVTQSSRYLVKRTGEKVFLECVQDMDHENMFWYRQDPGLGLRLIYFSYDVKMKEKGDIPEGYSVSREKKERFSLILESASTNQTSMYLCASSRTGATGELFFGEGSRLTVL.

The rearrangement links TRBV18 to TRBJ2-7; 9 nucleotides align to TRBD2. Losses at the gene ends were 5 bases for V and 4 bases for J; bases not matched to a gene: 3. CDR3 length: 13 residues. CDR1 and CDR2 from the germline V gene are KGHSH and LQKENI. In DNA form, the CDR3 reads TGTGCCAGCTCAGCGGGACTAGCATACGAGCAGTACTTC. Translated: CASSAGLAYEQYF.

The chain has TRBV4-1 and TRBJ1-6, with TRBD1 matching 9 bases. From germline, CDR1 is MGHRA and CDR2 YSYEKL. The CDR3 runs 14 residues. Losses at the gene ends were 5 bases for V and 6 bases for J; bases not matched to a gene: 2. The CDR3 sequence is CASSADRGNSPLHF. The CDR3 coding sequence is TGCGCCAGCAGCGCGGACAGGGGTAATTCACCCCTCCACTTT.